These 10 T cell receptor beta chains came from one sample sequenced in a study of CD8+ T cells in alopecia areata. Described treatment: oral pan-JAK inhibitor, 5-10 mg twice daily. Extracted RNA was reverse transcribed, and the resulting cDNA served as sequencing template. Some clones are missing from TCRdb's copy, which holds only in-frame ones; the method was immunoSEQ multiplex PCR. The repertoire consists of 80,000 to 100,000 clones, with 44% occurring once and the leading ten covering 15% to 20%. Specimen: CD8+ T cells sorted from blood, collected at week 24, from a patient treated with tofacitinib. The receptors originated from a human donor with alopecia areata.

This chain connects TRBV7-8 to TRBJ2-1, with D maybe TRBD2 (6 bases). V lost 3 bases and J lost 4, with 10 bases in between. This CDR3 contains 14 residues. CDR1 and CDR2 (germline): SGHVS, FQNEAQ. The chain's CDR3 is CASSLGLEYNEQFF. The CDR3 region has the DNA TGTGCCAGCAGCTTGGGACTTGAGTACAATGAGCAGTTCTTC.

This chain uses TRBV23-1 with TRBJ2-7; a possible D gene is TRBD1 (6 bases). TRBV23-1 is assigned to the ORF class and has an uncertain function. This CDR3 region has 16 residues. V was trimmed by 3 bases and J by 0 bases, leaving 15 bases between them. The CDR3: CASSHSGTLASYEQYF. CDR3 nucleotide sequence: TGCGCCAGCAGTCATTCGGGGACATTAGCCTCCTACGAGCAGTACTTC.

Ten or more counts support this clone. The gene calls are TRBV5-1 and TRBJ2-7, with 8 bases identical to TRBD1. The CDR3 has 14 residues. Per germline, CDR1 SGHRS and CDR2 YFSETQ. The trim removed 0 bases at V and 5 bases at J, leaving 4 bases unmatched. CDR3 sequence reads: CASSLGTGMHEQYF. CDR3 coding DNA: TGCGCCAGCAGCTTGGGGACAGGGATGCACGAGCAGTACTTC.

This rearrangement joins TRBV15 to TRBJ1-4; D is unresolved. Germline V gene data show CDR1 as LNHNV and CDR2 as YYDKDF (reference sequence). V shed 0 bases and J shed 7 bases, with 9 bases lying between them. This CDR3 has 14 residues. The CDR3 bases are TGTGCCACCAGCAGAGAGGCCCATCCTGAAAAACTGTTTTTT. It yields the protein CATSREAHPEKLFF.

The chain joins TRBV9 to TRBJ2-2; D possibly matches TRBD1 or TRBD2 (5 bases each). Per the germline V gene, CDR1 is SGDLS and CDR2 is YYNGEE. Trimming stripped 3 bases from V and 4 bases from J, with 19 bases between. CDR3 length equals 17 residues. The CDR3 nucleotides are TGTGCCAGCAGCGAGGGACGGACCTTTCAGAGCACCGGGGAGCTGTTTTTT. It specifies CASSEGRTFQSTGELFF. Variable domain in full (rest from reference TRBV9 and TRBJ2-2): DSGVTQTPKHLITATGQRVTLRCSPRSGDLSVYWYQQSLDQGLQFLIQYYNGEERAKGNILERFSAQQFPDLHSELNLSSLELGDSALYFCASSEGRTFQSTGELFFGEGSRLTVL.

The gene calls are TRBV29-1 and TRBJ2-2; D possibly corresponds to TRBD1 (6 bases). V shed 8 bases and J shed 1 base, with 8 bases lying between them. The CDR3 is made up of 12 amino acids. Per germline, CDR1 SQVTM and CDR2 ANQGSEA. CDR3 sequence: CSSTGNTGELFF. DNA of the CDR3: TGCAGCTCGACAGGGAACACCGGGGAGCTGTTTTTT.

The chain carries TRBV7-2 and TRBJ2-4; no clear D gene. CDR1 and CDR2 (germline): SGHTA, FQGNSA. The CDR3 totals 16 residues. V lost 1 base and J 3 bases, leaving 13 bases between the germline ends. The CDR3 reads CASSLDLLPHKNIQYF. The CDR3 DNA is TGTGCCAGCAGCTTAGATCTTCTCCCACACAAAAACATTCAGTACTTC. The complete variable domain, with remaining parts taken from reference TRBV7-2 and TRBJ2-4, reads GAGVSQSPSNKVTEKGKDVELRCDPISGHTALYWYRQSLGQGLEFLIYFQGNSAPDKSGLPSDRFSAERTGGSVSTLTIQRTQQEDSAVYLCASSLDLLPHKNIQYFGAGTRLSVL.

This chain links TRBV27 with TRBJ1-5; 8 bases are a match to TRBD1. The V and J ends lost 4 bases and 0 bases, in that order; junction bases with no gene match: 2. This CDR3 has 15 amino acids. In germline, CDR1 is MNHEY, CDR2 SMNVEV (reference sequence). The chain's CDR3 is CASSSGQGSNQPQHF. The DNA for the CDR3 is TGTGCCAGCAGTTCCGGACAGGGTAGCAATCAGCCCCAGCATTTT.

This clone was seen a few times. This chain joins TRBV9 and TRBJ2-1, with D perhaps TRBD1 or TRBD2 (5 bases each). The CDR3 is 14 amino acids. The V end lost 0 bases, the J end lost 6 bases, and 10 bases lay between the germline ends. Germline loops: CDR1 SGDLS, CDR2 YYNGEE. Here the CDR3 DNA reads TGTGCCAGCAGCGTAGGGGACGGCCCCAATGAGCAGTTCTTC. Amino acid sequence: CASSVGDGPNEQFF.

This clone showed up just a few times. The rearrangement links TRBV4-1 to TRBJ1-5; no definite D call. The CDR3 consists of 13 residues. Trimming stripped 0 bases from V and 4 bases from J, with 4 bases between. From germline, CDR1 is MGHRA and CDR2 YSYEKL. CDR3 sequence: CASSQDANQPQHF. CDR3 sequence (DNA): TGCGCCAGCAGCCAAGATGCGAATCAGCCCCAGCATTTT.